The 31 T cell receptor beta chains below all came from one sample that was sequenced in a study of shared clonotypes between healthy human individuals. Naive CD8 isolation took CD45RO-negative cells positively selected for CCR7 and excluded terminally differentiated effector memory CD45RA+ cells. Generated by immunoSEQ multiplex PCR, the TCRdb table keeps only in-frame clones and is missing some. The sample lists 1.5 million to 2.5 million clones; around 96% were seen once. Sample: naive CD8+ T cells sorted from blood. These receptors all stem from a man aged 18-30 years in good health.

The CDR3 loop is CASSLPTSPETQYF. The CDR3 region has the DNA TGTGCCAGCAGCCTACCGACTAGCCCAGAGACCCAGTACTTC. The J gene is TRBJ2-5, the V gene TRBV7-9, with 7 bases that match TRBD2. The CDR3 consists of 14 residues. J lost 4 bases, V lost 5 bases, and 7 bases had no gene match. Germline CDR1 is SEHNR and CDR2 is FQNEAQ (reference sequence).

The rearrangement joins TRBV25-1 to TRBJ2-3; TRBD2 agrees at 12 bases. Losses at the gene ends were 6 bases for V and 1 base for J; bases not matched to a gene: 11. CDR3 size: 18 residues. Germline values: CDR1 MGHDK, CDR2 SYGVNS. CDR3: CASSGSGLAGWGTDTQYF. The CDR3 DNA reads as TGTGCCAGCAGCGGCTCCGGACTAGCGGGATGGGGCACAGATACGCAGTATTTT.

The chain carries TRBV5-4 and TRBJ2-5; D remains unclear. V dropped 4 bases and J dropped 5 bases, with 15 bases sitting between them. The CDR3 has 14 amino acids. Germline CDR1 reads SGHNT; CDR2 reads YYREEE (reference sequence). Here the CDR3 reads CASSPENSWETQYF. The CDR3 region has the DNA TGTGCCAGCAGCCCTGAGAACTCATGGGAGACCCAGTACTTC.

Comment on this clone: The sample holds other DNA sequences that translate to the same CDR3. The rearrangement uses TRBV5-4 and TRBJ2-7; TRBD2 matches 11 bases. CDR3 length equals 14 residues. Germline lookup yields CDR1 SGHNT and CDR2 YYREEE (reference sequence). J gave up 3 bases and V 2 bases, and 1 base lay outside the gene matches. The CDR3 region is CASSLGTSGYEQYF. In nucleotides, the CDR3 is TGTGCCAGCAGCTTAGGGACTAGCGGCTACGAGCAGTACTTC. The variable domain in full, completed from reference TRBV5-4 and TRBJ2-7, reads ETGVTQSPTHLIKTRGQQVTLRCSSQSGHNTVSWYQQALGQGPQFIFQYYREEENGRGNFPPRFSGLQFPNYSSELNVNALELDDSALYLCASSLGTSGYEQYFGPGTRLTVT.

The CDR3 is CASSVSAGIGSYEQYF. CDR3 nucleotide sequence: TGTGCCAGCAGCGTTAGCGCAGGGATCGGTTCCTACGAGCAGTACTTC. This chain links TRBV9 with TRBJ2-7; possibly TRBD1 or TRBD2 for D (5 bases each). Germline-derived CDR1 and CDR2 are SGDLS and YYNGEE. V lost 2 bases, J lost 1 base, and 16 bases lay in between. The CDR3 runs to 16 residues.

This rearrangement joins TRBV5-5 to TRBJ2-5; the D gene could be TRBD1 or TRBD2 (6 bases each). The CDR3 length is 16 residues. V was pared by 4 bases and J by 4 bases, with 20 bases between. Per the germline V gene, CDR1 is SGHKS and CDR2 is YYEKEE (reference sequence). The CDR3 reads CASSPGASLGGETQYF. CDR3 coding DNA: TGTGCCAGCAGCCCGGGGGCCTCCCTGGGCGGAGAGACCCAGTACTTC.

J is TRBJ1-1 and V is TRBV13, with D hard to call. Germline V CDR1 and CDR2: PRHDT, FYEKMQ (reference sequence). The CDR3 has 12 residues. Trimming shortened V by 5 bases and J by 6 bases, and 10 bases separated the two germline ends. CDR3 sequence reads: CASSAPHSEAFF. CDR3 in DNA: TGTGCCAGCAGCGCACCCCACTCTGAAGCTTTCTTT. Full variable domain (missing parts from reference TRBV13 and TRBJ1-1): AAGVIQSPRHLIKEKRETATLKCYPIPRHDTVYWYQQGPGQDPQFLISFYEKMQSDKGSIPDRFSAQQFSDYHSELNMSSLELGDSALYFCASSAPHSEAFFGQGTRLTVV.

The chain employs TRBV5-4 and TRBJ2-5; D may be TRBD2 (6 bases). The germline V gene encodes CDR1 SGHNT and CDR2 YYREEE (reference sequence). The length of the CDR3 is 13 residues. Trimming left V 4 bases short and J 4 bases short, with 11 bases between. CDR3 in amino acids: CASSMGTGETQYF. In DNA form, the CDR3 reads TGTGCCAGCAGCATGGGGACTGGAGAGACCCAGTACTTC. Full variable domain (remainder filled in from reference TRBV5-4 and TRBJ2-5): ETGVTQSPTHLIKTRGQQVTLRCSSQSGHNTVSWYQQALGQGPQFIFQYYREEENGRGNFPPRFSGLQFPNYSSELNVNALELDDSALYLCASSMGTGETQYFGPGTRLLVL.

The genes are TRBV14 and TRBJ2-7; weak D call: TRBD2 (6 bases). This CDR3 is built from 15 residues. CDR1 and CDR2 from the germline V gene are SGHDN and FVKESK. Deletions cut 0 bases from V and 4 bases from J, with 13 bases between. CDR3 bases: TGTGCCAGCAGCCAAGAGGGAGGCAGGGAATACGAGCAGTACTTC. It is translated as CASSQEGGREYEQYF.

The chain links TRBV11-2 to TRBJ2-1; 10 positions match TRBD2. The germline CDR1 and CDR2 sequences are SGHAT and FQNNGV. With V trimmed by 4 bases and J by 0 bases, 6 bases remained unmatched. The CDR3 is made up of 17 amino acids. For the CDR3, the DNA is TGTGCCAGCAGCTCCGGGACTAGCGTCAGCTCCTACAATGAGCAGTTCTTC. Its protein is CASSSGTSVSSYNEQFF.

The V call is TRBV29-1, the J call TRBJ2-7; D unclear. The length of the CDR3 is 15 residues. V was cut by 5 bases and J by 9 bases, with 26 bases left in between. CDR1 is SQVTM, CDR2 ANQGSEA, per germline. The CDR3: CSVTSIESTSSRQYF. As DNA, the CDR3 is TGCAGCGTTACGTCAATAGAGTCTACGAGTTCTCGGCAGTACTTC.

This rearrangement joins TRBV9 to TRBJ1-5; perhaps TRBD1 as D (5 bases). The CDR3 extends over 15 amino acids. Germline CDR1 reads SGDLS; CDR2 reads YYNGEE. Trimming pared 3 bases from V and 7 bases from J, leaving 17 bases between. CDR3 coding DNA: TGTGCCAGCAGCGCAAGTGTGGGGGTATACCAGCCCCAGCATTTT. This encodes CASSASVGVYQPQHF.

The V call is TRBV6-5, the J call TRBJ2-1; 7 nucleotides match TRBD2. The germline CDR1 and CDR2 sequences are MNHEY and SVGAGI. CDR3 size: 15 residues. J lost 6 bases, V lost 2 bases, and 7 bases had no gene match. The CDR3 sequence: CASSYGGGFGNEQFF. The CDR3 DNA is TGTGCCAGCAGTTACGGGGGGGGATTCGGCAATGAGCAGTTCTTC.

The table lists this clone with a count of one. This chain links TRBV29-1 with TRBJ1-2; 7 positions agree with TRBD1. CDR1 is SQVTM, CDR2 ANQGSEA, per germline. The CDR3 has 15 residues. V lost 1 base, J lost 0 bases, and 5 bases stayed unmatched. CDR3 bases: TGCAGCGTTGAAGCCAGACAGGGCCCTAACTATGGCTACACCTTC. Protein sequence: CSVEARQGPNYGYTF.

This chain's CDR3 is CASSQDSGRYETQYF. The CDR3 bases are TGCGCCAGCAGCCAAGATAGCGGGAGATATGAGACCCAGTACTTC. The genes are TRBV4-3 and TRBJ2-5, with 9 bases fitting TRBD2. Trimming at V came to 0 bases and at J to 5 bases, leaving 4 bases not matched to a gene. Germline V gene data show CDR1 as LGHNA and CDR2 as YSLEER. CDR3 size: 15 residues.

The chain couples TRBV6-1 to TRBJ2-7, with 7 bases fitting TRBD2. Germline V gene data show CDR1 as MNHNS and CDR2 as SASEGT. The CDR3 totals 13 residues. V lost 8 bases to trimming and J lost 1 base; unmatched junction nucleotides: 5. The CDR3 DNA reads TGTGCCAGCCGATCTAGCGGATCCTACGAGCAGTACTTC. Protein: CASRSSGSYEQYF.

J is TRBJ2-7 and V is TRBV29-1; TRBD2 aligns across 9 bases. The J segment lost 3 bases and the V segment lost 3 bases, leaving 9 bases of the junction unmatched. Germline assignment: CDR1 SQVTM and CDR2 ANQGSEA. This CDR3 has 15 residues. The CDR3 bases are TGCAGCGTTGATCTTAGTGGTAGCGGGAGCTACGAGCAGTACTTC. This gives the protein CSVDLSGSGSYEQYF.

This sequence joins TRBV19 and TRBJ1-1; D is perhaps TRBD1 (5 bases). Germline values: CDR1 LNHDA, CDR2 SQIVND (reference sequence). Between the trimmed V and J ends, which lost 9 bases and 4 bases, there was a span of 24 bases. This CDR3 spans 16 amino acids. CDR3: CASKIIWTGGSTEAFF. CDR3 nucleotide sequence: TGTGCCAGCAAAATAATATGGACGGGGGGGAGCACTGAAGCTTTCTTT.

The chain couples TRBV27 to TRBJ2-7; D is possibly TRBD1 or TRBD2 (5 bases each). CDR1 is MNHEY and CDR2 is SMNVEV in the germline V gene (reference sequence). V lost 3 bases to trimming and J lost 4 bases, with 13 bases between them. The CDR3 extends over 14 amino acids. The CDR3 DNA sequence: TGTGCCAGCAGTTTCGGAGAGGGGTTGTACGAGCAGTACTTC. It codes for CASSFGEGLYEQYF.

The rearrangement uses TRBV11-2 and TRBJ2-3, with 13 nucleotides matching TRBD2. The CDR3 totals 17 residues. Looked up from germline, CDR1 is SGHAT and CDR2 is FQNNGV. Trimming cost V 5 bases and J 7 bases; bases outside gene matches: 12. The CDR3 protein is CASSPTSGGENLNTQYF. In nucleotides, the CDR3 is TGTGCCAGCAGCCCAACTAGCGGGGGGGAGAATTTGAATACGCAGTATTTT.

V is TRBV9 and J is TRBJ1-6, with a tentative D call TRBD1 (5 bases). CDR1 and CDR2 (germline): SGDLS, YYNGEE. V was shortened by 4 bases and J by 2 bases, with 7 bases between the two germline ends. This CDR3 spans 14 amino acids. The CDR3, as DNA: TGTGCCAGCAGCTCGGACACCTATAATTCACCCCTCCACTTT. This sequence encodes CASSSDTYNSPLHF.

Turning to this clone: Other DNA sequences within the sample encode an identical CDR3. The genes are TRBV9 and TRBJ2-5; D remains ambiguous. Germline V gene data show CDR1 as SGDLS and CDR2 as YYNGEE. The CDR3 totals 14 residues. Deletions cut 3 bases from V and 2 bases from J, with 11 bases between. The CDR3 DNA reads TGTGCCAGCAGCGCTGAAGGTCTTCAAGAGACCCAGTACTTC. Translation: CASSAEGLQETQYF.

The V gene is TRBV30, the J gene TRBJ2-7, with D tentatively TRBD2 (6 bases). Germline V lookup: CDR1 GTSNPN, CDR2 SVGIG (reference sequence). The V end lost 2 bases, the J end lost 3 bases, and 14 bases lay between the germline ends. The CDR3 loop spans 14 amino acids. The CDR3 DNA is TGTGCCTGGAGTTCCCGGGACTTACGCTACGAGCAGTACTTC. Translated, it gives CAWSSRDLRYEQYF.

This clone was seen a few times. V is TRBV29-1 and J is TRBJ1-2; D is unresolved. The length of the CDR3 is 12 residues. The V gene's germline CDR1 is SQVTM and CDR2 ANQGSEA. V lost 4 bases and J 4 bases, leaving 10 bases between the germline ends. The CDR3 is CSVVPGGYGYTF. The CDR3 DNA reads as TGCAGCGTTGTACCGGGCGGCTATGGCTACACCTTC.

This clone was observed a handful of times. The chain couples TRBV13 to TRBJ1-6, with 9 positions matching TRBD1. Unmatched junction bases numbered 5, after V lost 4 bases and J lost 10 bases. The germline gives CDR1 PRHDT, CDR2 FYEKMQ (reference sequence). The CDR3 runs 14 residues. In nucleotides, the CDR3 is TGTGCCAGCAGCTCCCGGACAGGGGACTCACCCCTCCACTTT. Translating it yields CASSSRTGDSPLHF.

This chain joins TRBV9 and TRBJ2-3, with 7 nucleotides matching TRBD2. The V segment lost 7 bases and the J segment 5 bases; nucleotides outside the gene matches: 7. Looked up from germline, CDR1 is SGDLS and CDR2 is YYNGEE. The CDR3 covers 13 residues. The CDR3 protein is CASSAGEGDTQYF. CDR3 DNA sequence: TGTGCCAGCTCCGCGGGGGAGGGAGATACGCAGTATTTT.

The V call is TRBV4-1, the J call TRBJ2-7, with TRBD1 identical over 9 bases. V dropped 0 bases and J dropped 2; count of bases not matched to a gene: 5. Germline loops: CDR1 MGHRA, CDR2 YSYEKL. The CDR3 has 16 residues. The CDR3 here is CASSQEGTGSTYEQYF. Written as DNA, the CDR3 is TGCGCCAGCAGCCAAGAAGGGACAGGGAGCACCTACGAGCAGTACTTC.

V usage is TRBV19 and J usage is TRBJ1-4; perhaps TRBD1 as D (6 bases). Germline V gene sequence: CDR1 LNHDA, CDR2 SQIVND (reference sequence). The CDR3 runs to 13 residues. The V and J ends lost 7 bases and 4 bases respectively, with 10 bases between them. CDR3 in amino acids: CASTQGINEKLFF. The CDR3, as DNA: TGTGCCAGTACCCAGGGGATTAATGAAAAACTGTTTTTT. Full variable domain (missing parts from reference TRBV19 and TRBJ1-4): DGGITQSPKYLFRKEGQNVTLSCEQNLNHDAMYWYRQDPGQGLRLIYYSQIVNDFQKGDIAEGYSVSREKKESFPLTVTSAQKNPTAFYLCASTQGINEKLFFGSGTQLSVL.

V usage is TRBV6-5 and J usage is TRBJ1-2; a weak D match, TRBD1 (5 bases). CDR3 length equals 14 residues. V lost 3 bases and J 5 bases, leaving 13 bases between the germline ends. CDR1 and CDR2 from the germline V gene are MNHEY and SVGAGI. The CDR3 region has the DNA TGTGCCAGCAGTTATGGTGTAGGGGCGTATGGCTACACCTTC. It codes for CASSYGVGAYGYTF.

V is TRBV2 and J is TRBJ2-3, with 10 bases identical to TRBD1. The V and J ends lost 6 bases and 3 bases, in that order; junction bases with no gene match: 3. This CDR3 comprises 14 residues. The V gene's germline CDR1 is SNHLY and CDR2 FYNNEI. CDR3 sequence (DNA): TGTGCCAGCAGAGGACAGGGGGAAACAGATACGCAGTATTTT. This sequence encodes CASRGQGETDTQYF.

The chain carries TRBV28 and TRBJ2-1, with D unclear. V lost 5 bases, J lost 8 bases, and 7 bases lay in between. This CDR3 contains 11 residues. CDR1 is MDHEN, CDR2 SYDVKM, per germline. The CDR3 DNA reads TGTGCCAGCAGTGTACTGTATGAGCAGTTCTTC. This encodes CASSVLYEQFF.